Each of the 31 T cell receptor beta chains below was sequenced from the same sample in a study of CD8 T cells in ankylosing spondylitis. Study-level findings and limits: A motif in TCR beta, a set of eight highly homologous variants, appeared characteristic of ankylosing spondylitis blood.

These TCRs are of unknown antigen specificity. TCRdb ran MiXCR on the 5' RACE reads and lists one entry per CDR3 protein. The data show 250,000 to 350,000 distinct CDR3 sequences, 6.5% to 10% seen once. Sequenced input: blood, either unsorted or a sorted T cell fraction (not recorded which). Every receptor here comes from a male donor with ankylosing spondylitis.

This clonotype was recorded many times. The chain combines TRBV20-1 with TRBJ1-4; D is ambiguous. V lost 6 bases and J lost 6, with 17 bases in between. This CDR3 is built from 14 residues. Per germline, CDR1 DFQATT and CDR2 SNEGSKA (reference sequence). The CDR3 bases are TGCAGTGCCGGAAGTCCTTCCCGAGATGAAAAACTGTTTTTT. This encodes CSAGSPSRDEKLFF.

In this sample, this clonotype turned up many times. The chain carries TRBV3-1 and TRBJ2-3; TRBD2 is a possible D gene (6 bases). Germline-derived CDR1 and CDR2 are LGHDT and YNNKEL (reference sequence). Trimming took off 6 bases at V and 6 bases at J, with 16 bases between the two ends. This CDR3 comprises 14 residues. CDR3 sequence: CASRVGGLPDTQYF. DNA for the CDR3: TGTGCCAGCAGGGTGGGGGGTTTACCGGATACGCAGTATTTT.

The V and J genes are TRBV20-1 and TRBJ2-7; unclear D gene. CDR1 DFQATT and CDR2 SNEGSKA come from the germline V gene (reference sequence). V was clipped by 1 base and J by 1 base, with 14 bases between them. There are 15 residues in the CDR3. The CDR3 sequence: CSARVSAALSYEQYF. In DNA, the CDR3 is TGCAGTGCTAGAGTCTCCGCAGCCCTATCCTACGAGCAGTACTTC.

This clonotype came up many times. The chain recombines TRBV29-1 with TRBJ2-3; the D gene could be TRBD1 or TRBD2 (5 bases each). This CDR3 spans 12 amino acids. V dropped 7 bases and J dropped 8 bases, with 16 bases sitting between them. The germline V gene encodes CDR1 SQVTM and CDR2 ANQGSEA. In DNA form, the CDR3 reads TGCAGCGAGGGGACCTCCCTGGCTACGCAGTATTTT. It codes for CSEGTSLATQYF.

This clonotype was seen only a few times. The chain has TRBV12-3 or TRBV12-4 and TRBJ2-3; 12 bases are shared with TRBD2. The CDR3 is 14 residues long. V lost 6 bases, J lost 6 bases, and 4 bases stayed unmatched. The chain's CDR3 is CASRRLAGEDTQYF. CDR3 nucleotide sequence: TGTGCCAGCAGACGACTAGCGGGAGAGGATACGCAGTATTTT.

This clonotype has only a few counts. The rearrangement links TRBV6-1 to TRBJ2-7; D may match TRBD1 or TRBD2 (5 bases each). The CDR3 totals 14 residues. Trimming removed 4 bases at V and 7 bases at J, with 17 bases between. Germline V CDR1 and CDR2: MNHNS, SASEGT. The CDR3 region has the DNA TGTGCCAGCAGTGGGGGGACGGCGTTTGGAGAGCAGTACTTC. Its protein is CASSGGTAFGEQYF.

This clonotype was observed a few times. The V call is TRBV5-4, the J call TRBJ1-1; D is unclear. The germline CDR1 and CDR2 sequences are SGHNT and YYREEE (reference sequence). This CDR3 is 11 amino acids long. The V gene lost 0 bases and the J gene lost 8 bases, with 5 bases spanning the gap. This CDR3 is CASSLGQEAFF. In DNA form, the CDR3 reads TGTGCCAGCAGCTTGGGGCAGGAAGCTTTCTTT.

V usage is TRBV20-1 and J usage is TRBJ2-2, with D tentatively TRBD2 (7 bases). Germline V lookup: CDR1 DFQATT, CDR2 SNEGSKA (reference sequence). This CDR3 spans 15 amino acids. The V and J ends lost 6 bases and 7 bases respectively, with 21 bases between them. CDR3 region: CSAPHGGRRYGELFF. CDR3 coding DNA: TGCAGTGCCCCTCACGGGGGGCGAAGGTACGGGGAGCTGTTTTTT.

This clonotype was counted a few times. This rearrangement joins TRBV4-2 to TRBJ2-1, with TRBD2 matching over 9 bases. Germline CDR1 is LGHNA and CDR2 is YNFKEQ. The CDR3 runs to 16 residues. Unmatched junction bases numbered 4, after V lost 1 base and J lost 3 bases. DNA for the CDR3: TGTGCCAGCAGCCAAGGATCACTAGCGGGCTACAATGAGCAGTTCTTC. Translation: CASSQGSLAGYNEQFF.

This clonotype was observed a handful of times. The chain is built from TRBV20-1 and TRBJ2-5; 12 nucleotides agree with TRBD2. This CDR3 has 15 residues. Germline V lookup: CDR1 DFQATT, CDR2 SNEGSKA (reference sequence). V was clipped by 6 bases and J by 5 bases; unmatched bases: 10. CDR3 in DNA: TGCAGTGCGGGAAGACTAGCGGGAGTAGGGGAGACCCAGTACTTC. This gives the protein CSAGRLAGVGETQYF.

This clonotype was observed many times. The chain combines TRBV2 with TRBJ2-2; D call uncertain. V was pared by 3 bases and J by 2 bases, with 10 bases between. Looked up from germline, CDR1 is SNHLY and CDR2 is FYNNEI. This CDR3 contains 15 residues. The CDR3 here is CASSEFAGNTGELFF. The CDR3 DNA sequence: TGTGCCAGCAGTGAGTTCGCTGGAAACACCGGGGAGCTGTTTTTT.

This clonotype was found many times. This chain uses TRBV5-1 with TRBJ1-3, with 7 nucleotides matching TRBD1. Germline lookup yields CDR1 SGHRS and CDR2 YFSETQ. V lost 4 bases, J lost 0 bases, and 7 bases stayed unmatched. The CDR3 contains 16 residues. CDR3: CASSLGQTFSGNTIYF. CDR3 in DNA: TGCGCCAGCAGCCTGGGACAGACCTTCTCTGGAAACACCATATATTTT.

This clonotype occurred many times. CDR3 sequence reads: CASSLGGTSGYNEQFF. The DNA for the CDR3 is TGTGCCAGCAGCTTAGGCGGGACTAGCGGGTACAATGAGCAGTTCTTC. The V gene is TRBV7-9, the J gene TRBJ2-1; 12 bases map to TRBD2. Trimming cost V 1 base and J 4 bases; bases outside gene matches: 2. The CDR3 consists of 16 residues. Germline V gives CDR1 SEHNR, CDR2 FQNEAQ (reference sequence).

Only a few counts were recorded for this clonotype. The genes are TRBV15 and TRBJ1-5, with 7 positions matching TRBD1. Germline CDR1 LNHNV, CDR2 YYDKDF (reference sequence). This CDR3 region has 17 residues. With 3 bases clipped from V and 2 bases from J, the junction kept 10 bases outside the gene matches. The CDR3 loop reads CATSSRLRDRGNQPQHF. CDR3 coding DNA: TGTGCCACCAGCAGCAGGCTCCGGGACAGAGGCAATCAGCCCCAGCATTTT.

The chain is built from TRBV5-1 and TRBJ2-7, with D possibly being TRBD2 (6 bases). The CDR3 sequence is 18 residues long. With 1 base removed from V and 0 bases from J, the gap between germline ends came to 20 bases. Germline CDR1 and CDR2: SGHRS and YFSETQ. The CDR3 sequence: CASSLFLGVAVNSYEQYF. CDR3 bases: TGCGCCAGCAGCTTGTTTCTCGGGGTAGCGGTCAACTCCTACGAGCAGTACTTC.

The sample holds many counts of this clonotype. One junction end does not reproduce the germline sequence, and a read error may be involved. The chain carries TRBV14 and TRBJ1-1, with a possible D match to TRBD1 (5 bases). Germline V lookup: CDR1 SGHDN, CDR2 FVKESK. The CDR3 extends over 13 amino acids. The CDR3 sequence is CASSRGRNTEAFF. CDR3 bases: TGCGCCAGCAGTAGGGGAAGGAACACTGAAGCTTTCTTT.

This clonotype was seen a handful of times. In DNA form, the CDR3 reads TGTGCCAGCAGCCCCCGGGCGGGGGGGCTCGCCCAGTACGAGCAGTACTTC. Translation gives CASSPRAGGLAQYEQYF. The V gene is TRBV7-3, the J gene TRBJ2-7; 9 bases match TRBD2. There are 17 residues in the CDR3. Looked up from germline, CDR1 is SGHTA and CDR2 is FQGTGA. The trim removed 5 bases at V and 4 bases at J, leaving 15 bases unmatched.

This clonotype was counted a few times. The chain carries TRBV5-1 and TRBJ1-1, with 10 positions matching TRBD1. The CDR3 loop spans 15 amino acids. Trimming cost V 4 bases and J 5 bases; bases outside gene matches: 8. Looked up from germline, CDR1 is SGHRS and CDR2 is YFSETQ. The CDR3 loop reads CASSRAGTGETEAFF. CDR3 DNA sequence: TGCGCCAGCAGCCGGGCCGGGACAGGGGAAACTGAAGCTTTCTTT.

This clonotype was found many times. The gene calls are TRBV12-3 or TRBV12-4 and TRBJ1-1; D is unresolved. V lost 5 bases, J lost 0 bases, and 19 bases lay in between. The length of the CDR3 is 17 residues. DNA of the CDR3: TGTGCCAGCAGTCCCCACCTCGGACGGTCCATGAACACTGAAGCTTTCTTT. It specifies CASSPHLGRSMNTEAFF.

The chain links TRBV29-1 to TRBJ2-3; TRBD2 agrees at 8 bases. In germline, CDR1 is SQVTM, CDR2 ANQGSEA. The V gene end was trimmed by 8 bases and the J gene end by 6 bases; junction bases not matched to a gene: 13. The CDR3 contains 14 residues. The DNA for the CDR3 is TGCAGCATCTTTGCGGGAGGATATGGGGATACGCAGTATTTT. This encodes CSIFAGGYGDTQYF.

This sequence joins TRBV6-4 and TRBJ2-1; 8 bases fit TRBD2. With 3 bases clipped from V and 6 bases from J, the junction kept 10 bases outside the gene matches. The length of the CDR3 is 16 residues. CDR1 and CDR2 from the germline V gene are MRHNA and SNTAGT. Written as DNA, the CDR3 is TGTGCCAGCAGTGATCTGGCGGGACTAGGAGTCAATGAGCAGTTCTTC. Translation: CASSDLAGLGVNEQFF.

There are a few counts of this clonotype. This chain links TRBV12-3 or TRBV12-4 with TRBJ1-2, with a tentative D call TRBD1 (5 bases). The V and J ends lost 6 bases and 8 bases respectively, with 13 bases between them. There are 12 residues in the CDR3. DNA of the CDR3: TGTGCCAGCAGACCTCAGGGTCTGGGCTACACCTTC. As protein: CASRPQGLGYTF.

J is TRBJ1-5 and V is TRBV27; the D gene is possibly TRBD1 (6 bases). Trimming removed 1 base at V and 2 bases at J, with 12 bases between. The CDR3 has 16 amino acids. Germline-derived CDR1 and CDR2 are MNHEY and SMNVEV (reference sequence). The CDR3 sequence: CASSLLGARGNQPQHF. The CDR3 nucleotides read TGTGCCAGCAGTTTATTGGGGGCGCGCGGCAATCAGCCCCAGCATTTT.

This clonotype has a count of ten or more. The chain employs TRBV20-1 and TRBJ1-2, with D maybe TRBD1 (6 bases). CDR1 and CDR2 (germline): DFQATT, SNEGSKA (reference sequence). V lost 8 bases and J 5 bases, leaving 18 bases between the germline ends. The CDR3 runs 13 residues. The CDR3 protein is CSRQERNRYGYTF. In DNA form, the CDR3 reads TGCAGTCGACAGGAAAGAAACCGGTATGGCTACACCTTC.

Only a few counts were recorded for this clonotype. The rearrangement links TRBV2 to TRBJ2-7; a weak D match, TRBD1 (6 bases). This CDR3 spans 12 amino acids. Trimming removed 6 bases from V and 3 bases from J, with 9 bases in between. The germline CDR1 and CDR2 sequences are SNHLY and FYNNEI. CDR3 coding DNA: TGTGCCAGCAGCACAGGGATCTACGAGCAGTACTTC. Amino acid sequence: CASSTGIYEQYF.

This rearrangement joins TRBV11-2 to TRBJ1-2, with 8 bases fitting TRBD1. CDR1 and CDR2 from the germline V gene are SGHAT and FQNNGV. After removal of 5 bases from V and 6 bases from J, the junction contained 14 bases not matched to a gene. This CDR3 comprises 16 residues. The CDR3 region is CASSDPRDRRKDGYTF. Written as DNA, the CDR3 is TGTGCCAGCAGCGACCCTCGGGACAGGCGGAAGGATGGCTACACCTTC.

The chain combines TRBV12-5 with TRBJ2-7, with TRBD2 matching over 7 bases. CDR1 is LGHNT and CDR2 is FRNRAP in the germline V gene. This CDR3 has 16 residues. The J segment lost 0 bases and the V segment lost 1 base, leaving 6 bases of the junction unmatched. CDR3 loop: CASGLDGLGSSYEQYF. CDR3 DNA sequence: TGTGCTAGTGGTTTGGATGGACTAGGAAGCTCCTACGAGCAGTACTTC. Using reference TRBV12-5 and TRBJ2-7 for the parts outside the CDR3, the full variable domain is DARVTQTPRHKVTEMGQEVTMRCQPILGHNTVFWYRQTMMQGLELLAYFRNRAPLDDSGMPKDRFSAEMPDATLATLKIQPSEPRDSAVYFCASGLDGLGSSYEQYFGPGTRLTVT.

As to this clonotype: A read error may account for a junction end that differs from germline. The CDR3 region is CASSLVREWNEEFF. In DNA form, the CDR3 reads TGTGCCAGCAGCTTAGTTAGGGAGTGGAATGAGGAGTTCTTC. The rearrangement links TRBV7-9 to TRBJ2-1, with a possible D match to TRBD2 (5 bases). Germline CDR1 is SEHNR and CDR2 is FQNEAQ (reference sequence). This CDR3 is built from 14 residues.

Many counts were recorded for this clonotype. This chain links TRBV29-1 with TRBJ1-5; D is possibly TRBD1 (5 bases). Germline loops: CDR1 SQVTM, CDR2 ANQGSEA. V was pared by 4 bases and J by 4 bases, with 14 bases between. There are 14 residues in the CDR3. In DNA form, the CDR3 reads TGCAGCGTTGTCCCGAAGGGACTGAATCAGCCCCAGCATTTT. It translates to CSVVPKGLNQPQHF.

The chain employs TRBV7-2 and TRBJ2-5, with 7 bases lining up with TRBD2. After removal of 0 bases from V and 3 bases from J, the junction contained 7 bases not matched to a gene. The V gene's germline CDR1 is SGHTA and CDR2 FQGNSA. The CDR3 length is 16 residues. CDR3 nucleotides: TGTGCCAGCAGCTTAGCCGTCGGGGCGGGAGAAGAGACCCAGTACTTC. Its translation: CASSLAVGAGEETQYF.

This clonotype was counted many times. CDR3 protein: CASSPGTSFYEQYF. The CDR3 DNA sequence: TGTGCCAGCAGCCCTGGGACTAGCTTCTACGAGCAGTACTTC. This chain joins TRBV7-9 and TRBJ2-7; 9 bases fit TRBD2. CDR3 length equals 14 residues. J was trimmed by 3 bases and V by 5 bases; bases with no gene match: 5. Germline loops: CDR1 SEHNR, CDR2 FQNEAQ (reference sequence). Together with reference TRBV7-9 and TRBJ2-7, the CDR3 gives the full variable domain: DTGVSQNPRHKITKRGQNVTFRCDPISEHNRLYWYRQTLGQGPEFLTYFQNEAQLEKSRLLSDRFSAERPKGSFSTLEIQRTEQGDSAMYLCASSPGTSFYEQYFGPGTRLTVT.